This T cell receptor (beta chain) was recovered during a study of beta chain features in type 1 diabetes. Study-wide results and limits: Cells expressing TCR highly could be over-represented by cDNA sequencing. In type 1 diabetes patients, VDJ junctions had fewer insertions; deletions at these junctions were more frequent.

Only a few counts were recorded for this clone. Its antigen is undetermined. Since all of the isolated RNA was reverse transcribed, expressed TCRB transcripts were what got sequenced. Method: immunoSEQ multiplex PCR; TCRdb's copy keeps in-frame clones and lacks some. The table includes about 410,000 clones, about 15% detected once. Germline V gene sequence: CDR1 GTSNPN, CDR2 SVGIG (reference sequence). The CDR3 runs to 17 residues. V was pared by 0 bases and J by 0 bases, with 6 bases of the junction left unmatched. The sample taken for sequencing was naive CD4+ T cells from blood. This rearrangement joins TRBV30 to TRBJ2-5; TRBD2 matches 11 bases. The sequence derives from a man aged 30 to 45 in good health. The CDR3 nucleotides are TGTGCCTGGAGTGTTGGGTGGACTAGCGGGCACCAAGAGACCCAGTACTTC. This gives the protein CAWSVGWTSGHQETQYF.